These T cell receptor beta chains were read from a single sample in a study of Graves' ophthalmopathy and Graves' hyperthyroidism. TCRdb recomputed calls from the multiplex PCR reads with MiXCR, one row per CDR3 protein. Of about 590,000 distinct CDR3 sequences in the sample, about 35% were seen once. The sequenced sample consisted of peripheral blood or thyroid tissue (not recorded which). The origin of the receptors is an adult man with Graves' hyperthyroidism. CDR3s include the opening cysteine and the closing phenylalanine or tryptophan. D genes are given only for firm matches. Only part of the rows carry a size: once, few, many, or a class if the clone is expanded.

-	TRBV12-3/TRBV12-4	TRBJ2-1	-	TGTGCCAGCATATCGAGTGGGACGGCTTGGAATGAGCAGTTCTTC	CASISSGTAWNEQFF
-	TRBV10-3	TRBJ1-5	many	TGTGCCATCGGGGGAGGGTTTAATCAGCCCCAGCATTTT	CAIGGGFNQPQHF
TRBD1	TRBV20-1	TRBJ2-5	-	TGCAGTGCTCCTCGACAGGGGGATGACGGGGAGACCCAGTACTTC	CSAPRQGDDGETQYF
TRBD1	TRBV7-9	TRBJ1-4	many	TGTGCCAGCAGCCCCCAGGGGGGAACTAATGAAAAACTGTTTTTT	CASSPQGGTNEKLFF
TRBD1	TRBV7-9	TRBJ2-2	many	TGTGCCAGCAGCATCGGGACAGGTGCCGGGGAGCTGTTTTTT	CASSIGTGAGELFF
-	TRBV7-9	TRBJ1-1	many	TGTGCCAGCAGCCCCACTTACAGCCAAAAATCGGGGGCTTTCTTT	CASSPTYSQKSGAFF
-	TRBV5-8	TRBJ2-2	many	TGTGCCAGCAGCTTGGCGTCCCGTAACGGGGAGCTGTTTTTT	CASSLASRNGELFF
TRBD1	TRBV10-3	TRBJ1-5	many	TGTGCCATCAGTGAGTCCCCAGGGGGCGATCAGCCCCAGCATTTT	CAISESPGGDQPQHF
TRBD1	TRBV9	TRBJ1-1	many	TGTGCCAGCAACAGGGGAGGCACTGAAGCTTTCTTT	CASNRGGTEAFF
-	TRBV7-2	TRBJ1-2	few	TGTGCCAGCAGCTTAGCGGTTCACCAGGTCTATGGCTACACCTTC	CASSLAVHQVYGYTF
-	TRBV2	TRBJ2-5	many	TGTGCCAGCAGGGCGGGCTTGGGCCAAGAGACCCAGTACTTC	CASRAGLGQETQYF
TRBD1	TRBV2	TRBJ1-2	many	TGTGCCAGCAGTGAAGACCGGGACAGAACTTATGGCTACACCTTC	CASSEDRDRTYGYTF
-	TRBV9	TRBJ2-7	many	TGTGCCAGCAGCGGGGAAGGGACCTACGAGCAGTACTTC	CASSGEGTYEQYF
TRBD2	TRBV7-2	TRBJ2-2	-	TGTGCCAGCAGCCGCTTCGCTAGCGGGGGGCACGGGGAGCTGTTTTTT	CASSRFASGGHGELFF
-	TRBV20-1	TRBJ2-7	many	TGCAGTGCTACGAAGGACGGCTCCTACGAGCAGTACTTC	CSATKDGSYEQYF
-	TRBV12-3/TRBV12-4	TRBJ2-6	-	TGTGCCAGCTCACCAAGTGGGCAGGGATGGAGCTCTGGGGCCAACGTCCTGACTTTC	CASSPSGQGWSSGANVLTF
-	TRBV5-4	TRBJ2-7	many	TGTGCCAGCAGCTTGCGGGGCGTCGAGCAGTACTTC	CASSLRGVEQYF
TRBD2	TRBV7-2	TRBJ2-5	many	TGTGCCAGCAGCTTGTCTACTAGCGGCCAAGAGACCCAGTACTTC	CASSLSTSGQETQYF
-	TRBV2	TRBJ2-3	-	TGTGCCAGCAGACCCGTCAATTTTTCGGCCACAGATACGCAGTATTTT	CASRPVNFSATDTQYF
-	TRBV20-1	TRBJ2-7	many	TGCAGTGCCCTCCCTGACGGCTCGGTCTACGAGCAGTACTTC	CSALPDGSVYEQYF
-	TRBV9	TRBJ1-6	many	TGTGCCAGCAGACCAGGAGGACAAAATTCACCCCTCCACTTT	CASRPGGQNSPLHF
-	TRBV7-6	TRBJ2-7	many	TGTGCCAGCAGTTCGGGAACGTCCTACGAGCAGTACTTC	CASSSGTSYEQYF
TRBD1	TRBV24-1	TRBJ2-5	many	TGTGCCACCAGTGATGCGGGACAGGCGATCCAAGAGACCCAGTACTTC	CATSDAGQAIQETQYF
TRBD1	TRBV6-5	TRBJ1-1	-	TGTGCCAGCAGTGACGCAGGGGGCAGGTACACTGAAGCTTTCTTT	CASSDAGGRYTEAFF
TRBD2	TRBV20-1	TRBJ2-7	many	TGCAGTGCTAGAGATCCCAGCGGGAGGGCCGACCACGAGCAGTACTTC	CSARDPSGRADHEQYF
-	TRBV12-3/TRBV12-4	TRBJ1-5	-	TGTGCCAGCAGTCAACGGACAGATAGCAATCAGCCCCAGCATTTT	CASSQRTDSNQPQHF
TRBD1	TRBV10-3	TRBJ1-6	-	TGTGCCATCAGCCGGACAGGGGGCAGTTTACCCCTCCACTTT	CAISRTGGSLPLHF
-	TRBV9	TRBJ2-1	-	TGTGCCAGCAGCGTAGGGGTGATAAGCTCCTACAATGAGCAGTTCTTC	CASSVGVISSYNEQFF
-	TRBV5-1	TRBJ1-4	many	TGCGCCAGCAGCTTGACGAGTAATGAAAAACTGTTTTTT	CASSLTSNEKLFF
TRBD1	TRBV20-1	TRBJ2-7	-	TGCAGTGCCAGCAGTTGGGGACAGGGCGATTACGAGCAGTACTTC	CSASSWGQGDYEQYF
-	TRBV12-3/TRBV12-4	TRBJ1-5	many	TGTGCCAGCAGTTGGGGCAATCAGCCCCAGCATTTT	CASSWGNQPQHF
-	TRBV19	TRBJ2-6	many	TGTGCCAGTAGTATGTCTCGGGGCTCTGGGGCCAACGTCCTGACTTTC	CASSMSRGSGANVLTF
-	TRBV6-1	TRBJ1-2	many	TGTGCCAGCAGTGACCCAGGGACCTATGGCTACACCTTC	CASSDPGTYGYTF